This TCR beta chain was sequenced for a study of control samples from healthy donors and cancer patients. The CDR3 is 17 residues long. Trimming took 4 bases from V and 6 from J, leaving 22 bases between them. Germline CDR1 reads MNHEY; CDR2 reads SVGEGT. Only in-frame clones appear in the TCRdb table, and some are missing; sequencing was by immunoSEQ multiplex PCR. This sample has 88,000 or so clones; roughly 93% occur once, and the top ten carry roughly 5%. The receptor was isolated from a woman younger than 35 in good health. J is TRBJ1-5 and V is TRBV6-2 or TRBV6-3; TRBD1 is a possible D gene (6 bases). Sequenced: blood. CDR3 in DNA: TGTGCCAGCAGTTCCGACTGGGGGGCCGTCGGGTTTCAGCCCCAGCATTTT. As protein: CASSSDWGAVGFQPQHF.